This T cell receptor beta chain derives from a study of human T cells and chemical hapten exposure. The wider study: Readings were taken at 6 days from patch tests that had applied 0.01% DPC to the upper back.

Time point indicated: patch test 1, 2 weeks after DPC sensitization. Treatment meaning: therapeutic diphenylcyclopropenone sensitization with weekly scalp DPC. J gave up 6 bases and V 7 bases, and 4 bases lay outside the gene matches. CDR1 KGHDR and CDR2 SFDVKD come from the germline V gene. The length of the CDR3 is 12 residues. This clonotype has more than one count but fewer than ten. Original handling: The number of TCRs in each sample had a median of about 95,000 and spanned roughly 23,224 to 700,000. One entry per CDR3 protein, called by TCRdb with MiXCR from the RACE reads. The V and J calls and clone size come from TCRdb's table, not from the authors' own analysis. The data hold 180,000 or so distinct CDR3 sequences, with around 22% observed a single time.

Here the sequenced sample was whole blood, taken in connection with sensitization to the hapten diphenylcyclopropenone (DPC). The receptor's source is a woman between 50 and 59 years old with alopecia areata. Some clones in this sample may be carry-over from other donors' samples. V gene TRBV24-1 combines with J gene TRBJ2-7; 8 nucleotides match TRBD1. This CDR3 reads CATSSTGGEQYF. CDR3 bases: TGTGCCACCAGCTCTACAGGGGGCGAGCAGTACTTC.